Each of the 2 T cell receptor beta chains below was sequenced from the same sample in a study of blood T cell repertoires in COVID-19. Assay used: immunoSEQ multiplex PCR; TCRdb lists only in-frame clones, some missing. The data show roughly 670,000 clones, with 85% to 90% seen just once and approximately 0.3% held by the top ten. Source material: peripheral blood. The source of these receptors is a woman younger than 35 with acute or convalescent COVID-19.

The CDR3 region is CASSLGGVLQPQHF. Written as DNA, the CDR3 is TGTGCCAGCAGTTTAGGGGGGGTATTACAGCCCCAGCATTTT. This chain uses TRBV27 with TRBJ1-5; D possibly corresponds to TRBD1 (5 bases). Deletions cut 2 bases from V and 7 bases from J, with 12 bases between. In germline, CDR1 is MNHEY, CDR2 SMNVEV (reference sequence). This CDR3 has 14 amino acids.

The J gene is TRBJ1-3, the V gene TRBV7-9; 11 nucleotides align to TRBD1. The CDR3 is 15 amino acids. With V trimmed by 5 bases and J by 4 bases, 4 bases remained unmatched. The V gene's germline CDR1 is SEHNR and CDR2 FQNEAQ (reference sequence). CDR3 DNA: TGTGCCAGCAGCGAAGGACAGGGGGCCGGAAACACCATATATTTT. Protein product: CASSEGQGAGNTIYF.